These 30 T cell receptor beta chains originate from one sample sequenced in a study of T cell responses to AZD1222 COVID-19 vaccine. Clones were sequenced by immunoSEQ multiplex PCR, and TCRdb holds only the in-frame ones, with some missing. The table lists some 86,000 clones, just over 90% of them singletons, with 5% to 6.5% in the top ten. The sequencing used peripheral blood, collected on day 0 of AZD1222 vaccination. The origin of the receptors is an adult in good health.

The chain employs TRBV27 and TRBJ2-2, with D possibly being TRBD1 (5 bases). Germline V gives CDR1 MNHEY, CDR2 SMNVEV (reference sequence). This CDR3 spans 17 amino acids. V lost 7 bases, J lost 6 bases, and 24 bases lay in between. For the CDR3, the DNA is TGTGCCAGCAAGGGGTATACGTGGCGTCCGGATTCCGGGGAGCTGTTTTTT. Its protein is CASKGYTWRPDSGELFF.

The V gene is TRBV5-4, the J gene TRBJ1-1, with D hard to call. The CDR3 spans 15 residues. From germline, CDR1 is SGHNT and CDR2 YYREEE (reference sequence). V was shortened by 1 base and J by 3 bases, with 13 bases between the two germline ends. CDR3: CASSLYSAGYTEAFF. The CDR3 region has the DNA TGTGCCAGCAGCTTGTATAGTGCGGGATACACTGAAGCTTTCTTT.

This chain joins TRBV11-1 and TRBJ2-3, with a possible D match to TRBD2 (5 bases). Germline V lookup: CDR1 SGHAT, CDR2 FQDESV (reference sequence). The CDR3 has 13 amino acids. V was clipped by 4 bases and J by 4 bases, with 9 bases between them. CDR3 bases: TGTGCCAGCAGCTCCTGGACTTCAGATACGCAGTATTTT. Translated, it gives CASSSWTSDTQYF.

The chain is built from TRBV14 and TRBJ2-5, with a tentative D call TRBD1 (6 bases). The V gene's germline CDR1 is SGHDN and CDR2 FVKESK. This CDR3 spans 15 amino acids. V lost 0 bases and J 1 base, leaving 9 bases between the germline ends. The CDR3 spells CASSQDRQAQETQYF. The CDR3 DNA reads TGTGCCAGCAGCCAAGATCGACAGGCCCAAGAGACCCAGTACTTC.

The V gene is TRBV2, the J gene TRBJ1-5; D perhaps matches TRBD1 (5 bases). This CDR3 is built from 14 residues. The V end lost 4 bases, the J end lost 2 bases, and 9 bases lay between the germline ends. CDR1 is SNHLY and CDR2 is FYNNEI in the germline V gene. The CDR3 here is CASSGGWGNQPQHF. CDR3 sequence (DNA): TGTGCCAGCAGTGGGGGCTGGGGCAATCAGCCCCAGCATTTT.

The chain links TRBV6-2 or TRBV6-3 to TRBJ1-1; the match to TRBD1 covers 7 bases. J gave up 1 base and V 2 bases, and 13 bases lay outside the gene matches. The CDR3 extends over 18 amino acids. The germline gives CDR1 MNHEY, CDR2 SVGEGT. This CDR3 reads CASSYRPGQNFENTEAFF. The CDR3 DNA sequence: TGTGCCAGCAGTTACCGTCCGGGACAGAATTTCGAGAACACTGAAGCTTTCTTT.

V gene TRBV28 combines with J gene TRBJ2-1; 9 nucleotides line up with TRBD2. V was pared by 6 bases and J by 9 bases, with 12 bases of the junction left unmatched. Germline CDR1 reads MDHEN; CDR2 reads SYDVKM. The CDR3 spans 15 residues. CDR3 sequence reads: CASRIGGGRAGEQFF. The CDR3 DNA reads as TGTGCCAGCAGAATAGGGGGCGGGAGGGCCGGTGAGCAGTTCTTC.

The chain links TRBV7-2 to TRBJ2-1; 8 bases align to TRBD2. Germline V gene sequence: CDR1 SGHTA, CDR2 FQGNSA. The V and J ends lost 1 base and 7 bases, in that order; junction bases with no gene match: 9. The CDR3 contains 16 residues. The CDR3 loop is CASSLVGREVGNEQFF. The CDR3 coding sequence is TGTGCCAGCAGCTTAGTTGGGCGGGAGGTGGGAAATGAGCAGTTCTTC.

The CDR3: CASSSTPQGRNSPLHF. The CDR3 region has the DNA TGTGCCAGCAGTTCTACCCCGCAGGGCAGGAATTCACCCCTCCACTTT. The chain employs TRBV28 and TRBJ1-6; D might be TRBD1 (5 bases). The V gene lost 4 bases and the J gene lost 7 bases, with 17 bases spanning the gap. CDR3 length: 16 residues. Germline V gene data show CDR1 as MDHEN and CDR2 as SYDVKM.

The CDR3 DNA is TGTGCCAGCAGTTTAAAAGATGGCTATGGCTACACCTTC. This codes for CASSLKDGYGYTF. The V and J genes are TRBV28 and TRBJ1-2; unclear D gene. The CDR3 length is 13 residues. Between the trimmed V and J ends, which lost 2 bases and 4 bases, there was a span of 8 bases. The V gene's germline CDR1 is MDHEN and CDR2 SYDVKM.

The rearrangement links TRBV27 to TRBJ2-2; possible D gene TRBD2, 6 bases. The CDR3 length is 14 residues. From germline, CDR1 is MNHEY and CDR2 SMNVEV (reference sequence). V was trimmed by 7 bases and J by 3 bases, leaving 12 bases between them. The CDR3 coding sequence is TGTGCCAGCACCCGGGGGACCTACACCGGGGAGCTGTTTTTT. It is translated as CASTRGTYTGELFF.

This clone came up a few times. The CDR3 is CASSLDAGAFYEQYF. In DNA form, the CDR3 reads TGCGCCAGCAGCTTGGATGCGGGAGCCTTCTACGAGCAGTACTTC. V and J are TRBV5-1 and TRBJ2-7; the match to TRBD2 covers 7 bases. The CDR3 loop spans 15 amino acids. V gave up 0 bases and J gave up 3 bases; unmatched junction bases: 6. Per germline, CDR1 SGHRS and CDR2 YFSETQ.

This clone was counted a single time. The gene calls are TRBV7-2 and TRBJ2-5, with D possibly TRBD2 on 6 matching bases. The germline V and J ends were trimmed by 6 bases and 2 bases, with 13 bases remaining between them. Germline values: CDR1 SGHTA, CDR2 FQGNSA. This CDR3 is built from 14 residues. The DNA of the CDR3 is TGTGCCAGCAGTTGGACCGGGACTCAAGAGACCCAGTACTTC. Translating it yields CASSWTGTQETQYF.

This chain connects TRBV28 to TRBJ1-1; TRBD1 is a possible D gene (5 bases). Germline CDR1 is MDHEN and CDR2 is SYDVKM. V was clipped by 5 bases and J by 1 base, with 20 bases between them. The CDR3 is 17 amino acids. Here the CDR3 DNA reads TGTGCCAGCAGTACCCCAGGTGGGGGGTCCGCGAACACTGAAGCTTTCTTT. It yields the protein CASSTPGGGSANTEAFF.

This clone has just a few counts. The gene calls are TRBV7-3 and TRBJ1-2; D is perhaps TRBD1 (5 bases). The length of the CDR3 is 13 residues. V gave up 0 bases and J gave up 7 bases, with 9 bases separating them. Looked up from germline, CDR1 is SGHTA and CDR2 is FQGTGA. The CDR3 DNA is TGTGCCAGCAGCTTAACGCCAGGGAGTGGCTACACCTTC. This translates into CASSLTPGSGYTF.

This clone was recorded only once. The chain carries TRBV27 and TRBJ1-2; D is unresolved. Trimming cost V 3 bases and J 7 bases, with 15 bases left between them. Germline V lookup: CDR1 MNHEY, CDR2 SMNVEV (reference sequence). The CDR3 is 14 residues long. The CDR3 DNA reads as TGTGCCAGCAGTTTGACCCCCATTCGGGGTGGCTACACCTTC. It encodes CASSLTPIRGGYTF.

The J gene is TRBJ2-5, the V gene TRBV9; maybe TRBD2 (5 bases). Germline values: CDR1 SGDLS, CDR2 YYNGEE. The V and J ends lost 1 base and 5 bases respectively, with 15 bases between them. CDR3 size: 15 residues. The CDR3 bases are TGTGCCAGCAGCGTAAACTCTGGAGGTGGGGAGACCCAGTACTTC. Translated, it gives CASSVNSGGGETQYF.

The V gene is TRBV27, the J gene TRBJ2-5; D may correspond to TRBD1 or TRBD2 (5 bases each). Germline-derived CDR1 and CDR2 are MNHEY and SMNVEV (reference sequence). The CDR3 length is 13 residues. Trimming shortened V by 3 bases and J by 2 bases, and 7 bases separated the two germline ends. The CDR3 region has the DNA TGTGCCAGCAGTTTCGGGGCTCAAGAGACCCAGTACTTC. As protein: CASSFGAQETQYF.

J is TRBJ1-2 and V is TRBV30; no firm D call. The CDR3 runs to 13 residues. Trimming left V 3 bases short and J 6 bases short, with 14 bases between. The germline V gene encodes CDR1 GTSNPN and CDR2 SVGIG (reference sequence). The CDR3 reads CAWSQDQPHGYTF. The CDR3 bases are TGTGCCTGGAGCCAAGACCAGCCCCATGGCTACACCTTC.

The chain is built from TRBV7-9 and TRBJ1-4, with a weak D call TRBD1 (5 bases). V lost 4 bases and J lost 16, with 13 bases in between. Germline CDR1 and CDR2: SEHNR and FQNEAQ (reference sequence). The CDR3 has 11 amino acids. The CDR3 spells CASSSRGGPFF. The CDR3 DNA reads TGTGCCAGCAGCTCGAGGGGTGGGCCGTTTTTT.

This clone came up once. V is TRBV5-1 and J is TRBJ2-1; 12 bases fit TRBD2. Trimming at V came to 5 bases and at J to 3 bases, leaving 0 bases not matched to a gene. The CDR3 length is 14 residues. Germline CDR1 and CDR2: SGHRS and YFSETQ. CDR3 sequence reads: CASRTSGGYNEQFF. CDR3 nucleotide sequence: TGCGCCAGCAGGACTAGCGGGGGCTACAATGAGCAGTTCTTC.

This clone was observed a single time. The CDR3 coding sequence is TGCGCCAGCAGCCAAGAGGGGGGGAGCGGGAGGGTCTCCTACGAGCAGTACTTC. It codes for CASSQEGGSGRVSYEQYF. V usage is TRBV4-1 and J usage is TRBJ2-7; 10 positions agree with TRBD2. Germline loops: CDR1 MGHRA, CDR2 YSYEKL. The CDR3 runs 18 residues. Trimming at V came to 0 bases and at J to 0 bases, leaving 8 bases not matched to a gene.

The CDR3 is CASSLGQPDEQYF. CDR3 coding DNA: TGCGCCAGCAGCTTGGGACAGCCTGACGAGCAGTACTTC. This rearrangement joins TRBV5-1 to TRBJ2-7, with D possibly TRBD1 on 5 matching bases. Germline V gene data show CDR1 as SGHRS and CDR2 as YFSETQ. V lost 0 bases and J lost 5, with 9 bases in between. This CDR3 is built from 13 residues.

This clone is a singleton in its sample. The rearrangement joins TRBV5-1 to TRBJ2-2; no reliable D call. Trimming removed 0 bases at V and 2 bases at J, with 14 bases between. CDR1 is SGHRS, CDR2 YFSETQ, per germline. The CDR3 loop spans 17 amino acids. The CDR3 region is CASSLASGSTNTGELFF. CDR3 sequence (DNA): TGCGCCAGCAGCTTGGCCTCGGGCAGCACCAACACCGGGGAGCTGTTTTTT.

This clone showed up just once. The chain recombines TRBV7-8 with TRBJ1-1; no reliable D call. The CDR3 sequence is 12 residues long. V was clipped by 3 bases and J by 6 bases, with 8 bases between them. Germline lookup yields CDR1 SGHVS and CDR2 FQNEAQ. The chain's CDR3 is CASSLRFSEAFF. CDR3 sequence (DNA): TGTGCCAGCAGCTTGAGGTTCTCTGAAGCTTTCTTT. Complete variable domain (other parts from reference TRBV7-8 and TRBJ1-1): GAGVSQSPRYKVAKRGQDVALRCDPISGHVSLFWYQQALGQGPEFLTYFQNEAQLDKSGLPSDRFFAERPEGSVSTLKIQRTQQEDSAVYLCASSLRFSEAFFGQGTRLTVV.

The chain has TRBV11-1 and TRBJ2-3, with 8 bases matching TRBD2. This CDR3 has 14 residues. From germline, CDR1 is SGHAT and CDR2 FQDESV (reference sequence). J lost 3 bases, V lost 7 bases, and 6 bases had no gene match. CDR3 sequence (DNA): TGTGCCAGCAACCGAGCGGGAGAGACAGATACGCAGTATTTT. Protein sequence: CASNRAGETDTQYF.

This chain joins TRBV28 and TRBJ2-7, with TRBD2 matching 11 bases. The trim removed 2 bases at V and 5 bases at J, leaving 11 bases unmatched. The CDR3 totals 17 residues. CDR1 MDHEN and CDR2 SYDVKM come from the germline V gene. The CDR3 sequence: CASSLLSTSGSKNEQYF. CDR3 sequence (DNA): TGTGCCAGCAGTTTACTTAGCACTAGCGGGAGTAAAAACGAGCAGTACTTC.

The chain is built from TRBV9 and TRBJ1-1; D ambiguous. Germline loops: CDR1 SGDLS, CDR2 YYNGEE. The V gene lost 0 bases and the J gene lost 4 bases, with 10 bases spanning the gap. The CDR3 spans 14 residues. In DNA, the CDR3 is TGTGCCAGCAGCGTAGGTATGGGAGGCACTGAAGCTTTCTTT. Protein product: CASSVGMGGTEAFF.

This chain's CDR3 is CASRTPYQPQHF. CDR3 nucleotide sequence: TGTGCCAGCAGGACCCCATATCAGCCCCAGCATTTT. This chain joins TRBV28 and TRBJ1-5; D is unclear. Germline V gene data show CDR1 as MDHEN and CDR2 as SYDVKM. This CDR3 region has 12 residues. V was cut by 6 bases and J by 5 bases, with 8 bases left in between.

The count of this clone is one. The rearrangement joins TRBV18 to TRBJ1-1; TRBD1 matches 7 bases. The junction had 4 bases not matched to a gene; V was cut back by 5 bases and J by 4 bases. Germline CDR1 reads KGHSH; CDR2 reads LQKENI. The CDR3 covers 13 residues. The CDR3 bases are TGTGCCAGCTCAACGACAGGGTCCACTGAAGCTTTCTTT. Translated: CASSTTGSTEAFF.